The entry below describes one T cell receptor (beta chain). TRB was amplified from about 270 ng of peripheral blood genomic DNA per sample. TRB was amplified by touch-down multiplex PCR, primer pools A and B combined. TCRdb reanalyzed the multiplex PCR reads and collapses them to one entry per CDR3 protein, without DNA. The repertoire table contains 10,000 to 11,000 distinct CDR3 sequences. The data derive from a study of T cell clusters in autoimmune cytopenias. In germline, CDR1 is SGDLS, CDR2 YYNGEE. This CDR3 region has 15 residues. These data also formed part of another study, on T cell repertoires in aging, cancer and after chemotherapy. That paper adds: Six age groups, ranging from 30 or younger to 70 or older, included the donors.

This TCR came from a human donor in good health. Sample: peripheral blood. This chain joins TRBV9 and TRBJ2-1. Here the CDR3 reads CASSVADGVADEQFF.